This is a list of T cell receptor beta chains from one sample in a study of beta chain features in type 1 diabetes. TCRdb's table, derived via immunoSEQ multiplex PCR, lists solely in-frame clones and lacks some. The data show about 240,000 clones, around 26% seen once. Sequenced: central memory CD4+ T cells from blood. These receptors all stem from a man aged 25 to 45 in good health. Each CDR3 is given with its conserved first and last residue. D genes are given only for firm matches. Expanded clones are given a class, and other clones once, few, many or no size at all.

d_gene	len	j_gene	abundance	v_gene	CDR3nt	CDR3aa
-	11	TRBJ1-2	-	TRBV20-1	TGCAGTGCCGGAGAAGTTTACCACTACACCTTC	CSAGEVYHYTF
-	15	TRBJ2-3	few	TRBV5-4	TGTGCCAGCAGCTTGATGGCAGGGTGGACAGATACGCAGTATTTT	CASSLMAGWTDTQYF
-	13	TRBJ1-2	few	TRBV5-6	TGTGCCAGCAGCAATACAGTTAACTATGGCTACACCTTC	CASSNTVNYGYTF
-	14	TRBJ1-2	-	TRBV7-2	TGTGCCAGCAGCTCCCGTGAGGTGCCCTATGGCTACACCTTC	CASSSREVPYGYTF
-	14	TRBJ2-1	few	TRBV7-9	TGTGCCAGCAGCTTAGGGGACCCTTACAATGAGCAGTTCTTC	CASSLGDPYNEQFF
-	15	TRBJ2-3	-	TRBV19	TGTGCCAGTAGTATAGGGCGGGTAGGCACAGATACGCAGTATTTT	CASSIGRVGTDTQYF
TRBD2	13	TRBJ2-7	-	TRBV29-1	TGCAGCGTTGGACTAGCGGGCTCCTACGAGCAGTACTTC	CSVGLAGSYEQYF
-	13	TRBJ2-3	few	TRBV29-1	TGCAGCACCAATCTGGGCGGGCCGGATACGCAGTATTTT	CSTNLGGPDTQYF
TRBD2	15	TRBJ2-7	-	TRBV15	TGTGCCACCAGCAGAGTCAAAGCGGGAAGGTACGAGCAGTACTTC	CATSRVKAGRYEQYF
-	11	TRBJ1-2	-	TRBV29-1	TGCAGCGTCAATCAAGGATATGGCTACACCTTC	CSVNQGYGYTF
-	13	TRBJ2-3	-	TRBV10-3	TGTGCCATCAGTGAGTCGACTGGAGATACGCAGTATTTT	CAISESTGDTQYF
-	13	TRBJ2-5	-	TRBV6-1	TGTGCCAGCAGTGTAGGGGAGTGGGAGACCCAGTACTTC	CASSVGEWETQYF
-	15	TRBJ2-5	few	TRBV14	TGTGCCAGCAGCTCAGCACAGGGCGCCCAAGAGACCCAGTACTTC	CASSSAQGAQETQYF
-	14	TRBJ1-5	-	TRBV6-5	TGTGCCAGCAGTATAACGACAGGAAATCAGCCCCAGCATTTT	CASSITTGNQPQHF
-	11	TRBJ1-4	few	TRBV20-1	TGCAGTGCTAGAGATAGCTCGAAACTGTTTTTT	CSARDSSKLFF
-	16	TRBJ1-5	-	TRBV5-1	TGCGCCAGCAGCTTGGGGGCCGGCAATAGCAATCAGCCCCAGCATTTT	CASSLGAGNSNQPQHF
-	15	TRBJ2-5	few	TRBV4-1	TGCGCCAGCAGTTTCGGGCCCCTGGGGAGAGAGACCCAGTACTTC	CASSFGPLGRETQYF
-	13	TRBJ2-5	-	TRBV23-1	TGCGCCTCCGGGGAGGAAACTCAAGAGACCCAGTACTTC	CASGEETQETQYF
TRBD1	14	TRBJ2-7	-	TRBV28	TGTGCCAGCAGTGGGCCGGGACAGGGCTACGAGCAGTACTTC	CASSGPGQGYEQYF
-	15	TRBJ2-4	-	TRBV15	TGTGCCACCAGCAGAGATGGAGGGGTCAAAAACATTCAGTACTTC	CATSRDGGVKNIQYF
TRBD1	12	TRBJ2-1	-	TRBV6-5	TGTGCCAGCAGTCGACAGGGTACTGAGCAGTTCTTC	CASSRQGTEQFF
-	15	TRBJ2-5	few	TRBV11-2	TGTGCCAGCAGCTTAGGGGGGGCGAACCAAGAGACCCAGTACTTC	CASSLGGANQETQYF
-	15	TRBJ2-3	-	TRBV4-3	TGCGCCAGCAGCCAAGATTTCAGGGAGACAGATACGCAGTATTTT	CASSQDFRETDTQYF
-	15	TRBJ2-7	few	TRBV6-6	TGTGCCAGCAGTTCCGTGAGAGGGTCTCACTACGAGCAGTACTTC	CASSSVRGSHYEQYF
-	14	TRBJ1-1	few	TRBV21-1	TGTGCCAGCAGCTCCCACAGGGGAAACACTGAAGCTTTCTTT	CASSSHRGNTEAFF
-	16	TRBJ2-4	-	TRBV4-3	TGCGCCAGCAGCCAAGAAGGAACGAGGACCAAAAACATTCAGTACTTC	CASSQEGTRTKNIQYF
-	14	TRBJ2-2	-	TRBV7-2	TGTGCCAGCAGCTTTGGGACCCCGGGCAGGGAGCTGTTTTTT	CASSFGTPGRELFF
-	16	TRBJ1-4	-	TRBV15	TGTGCCACCAGCAGAGATACGAAAGGAGTTAATGAAAAACTGTTTTTT	CATSRDTKGVNEKLFF
TRBD2	14	TRBJ2-5	few	TRBV11-2	TGTGCCAGCAGCCAAAGCGGGGGGAGTGAGACCCAGTACTTC	CASSQSGGSETQYF
-	15	TRBJ1-1	-	TRBV14	TGTGCCAGCAGCCGAAGGTCGGGGGCACAAACTGAAGCTTTCTTT	CASSRRSGAQTEAFF
-	12	TRBJ2-3	few	TRBV7-2	TGTGCCAGCAGCTTTCGAGCAGATACGCAGTATTTT	CASSFRADTQYF
-	13	TRBJ1-5	many	TRBV29-1	TGCAGCGTTGAATTGGCGGAGGGGCAGCCCCAGCATTTT	CSVELAEGQPQHF
-	15	TRBJ2-7	-	TRBV11-2	TGTGCCAGCAGCTTAATTCCTGGGAGCTCCTACGAGCAGTACTTC	CASSLIPGSSYEQYF
TRBD2	12	TRBJ2-1	few	TRBV9	TGTGCCAGCGGCCCAGGGCGGGGGTATCCGTTCTTC	CASGPGRGYPFF
-	18	TRBJ2-5	-	TRBV10-3	TGTGCCATCAGTGATACCACAAATCTCAACAGGGATAGAGGGACCCAGTACTTC	CAISDTTNLNRDRGTQYF
-	12	TRBJ2-1	-	TRBV10-1	TGCGCCAGCAGTGACTCCTACAATGAGCAGTTCTTC	CASSDSYNEQFF
TRBD1	15	TRBJ2-3	few	TRBV4-3	TGCGCCAGCAGCCTATACAGGGGAAGCACAGATACGCAGTATTTT	CASSLYRGSTDTQYF
-	12	TRBJ2-3	-	TRBV7-2	TGTGCCAGCAGCCCCGTGAGGGGTTCGCAGTATTTT	CASSPVRGSQYF